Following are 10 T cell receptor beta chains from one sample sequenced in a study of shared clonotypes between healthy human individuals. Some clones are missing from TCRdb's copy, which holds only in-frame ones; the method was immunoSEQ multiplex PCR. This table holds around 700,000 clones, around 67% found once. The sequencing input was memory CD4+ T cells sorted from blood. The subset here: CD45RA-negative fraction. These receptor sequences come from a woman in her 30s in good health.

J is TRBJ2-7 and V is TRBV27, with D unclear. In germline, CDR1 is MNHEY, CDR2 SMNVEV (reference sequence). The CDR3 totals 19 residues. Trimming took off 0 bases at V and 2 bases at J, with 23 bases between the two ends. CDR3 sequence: CASSLSSQDSFRVTYEQYF. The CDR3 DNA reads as TGTGCCAGCAGTTTATCGAGTCAAGATAGCTTCCGGGTAACCTACGAGCAGTACTTC.

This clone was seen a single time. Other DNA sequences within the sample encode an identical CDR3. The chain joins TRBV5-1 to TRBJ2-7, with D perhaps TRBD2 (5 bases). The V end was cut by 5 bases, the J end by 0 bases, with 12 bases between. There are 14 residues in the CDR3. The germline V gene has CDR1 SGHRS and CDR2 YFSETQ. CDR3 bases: TGCGCCAGCAGTTTAAGCGGCAGCTCCTACGAGCAGTACTTC. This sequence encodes CASSLSGSSYEQYF.

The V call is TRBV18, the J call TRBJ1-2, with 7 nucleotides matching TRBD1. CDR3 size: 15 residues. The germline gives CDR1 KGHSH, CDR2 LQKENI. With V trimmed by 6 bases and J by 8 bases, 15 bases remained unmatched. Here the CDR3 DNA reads TGTGCCAGCTCCCCCAGGACAGGCGCCGGCGAGGGCTACACCTTC. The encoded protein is CASSPRTGAGEGYTF.

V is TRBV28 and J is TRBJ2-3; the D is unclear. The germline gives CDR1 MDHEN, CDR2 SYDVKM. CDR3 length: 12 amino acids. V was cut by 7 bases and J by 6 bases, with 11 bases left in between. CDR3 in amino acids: CASKPLADTQYF. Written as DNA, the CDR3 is TGTGCCAGCAAACCGCTGGCGGATACGCAGTATTTT.

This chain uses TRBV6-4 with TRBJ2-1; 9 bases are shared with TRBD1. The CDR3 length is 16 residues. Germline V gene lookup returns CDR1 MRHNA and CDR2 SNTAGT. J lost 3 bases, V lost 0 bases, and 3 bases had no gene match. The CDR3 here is CASSDSQTGGYNEQFF. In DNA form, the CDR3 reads TGTGCCAGCAGTGACTCCCAGACAGGGGGCTACAATGAGCAGTTCTTC.

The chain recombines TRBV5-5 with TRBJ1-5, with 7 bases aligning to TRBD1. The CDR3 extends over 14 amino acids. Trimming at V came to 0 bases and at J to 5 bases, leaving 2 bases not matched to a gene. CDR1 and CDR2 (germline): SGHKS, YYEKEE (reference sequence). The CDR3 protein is CASSLVGTDQPQHF. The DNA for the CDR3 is TGTGCCAGCAGCTTGGTTGGGACAGATCAGCCCCAGCATTTT.

CDR3: CASSEVSGGRSSGNTIYF. The CDR3 region has the DNA TGTGCCAGCAGTGAAGTTTCAGGCGGCAGGAGCTCTGGAAACACCATATATTTT. The genes are TRBV6-1 and TRBJ1-3, with D unresolved. Germline assignment: CDR1 MNHNS and CDR2 SASEGT. Trimming left V 1 base short and J 0 bases short, with 16 bases between. The CDR3 consists of 18 residues.

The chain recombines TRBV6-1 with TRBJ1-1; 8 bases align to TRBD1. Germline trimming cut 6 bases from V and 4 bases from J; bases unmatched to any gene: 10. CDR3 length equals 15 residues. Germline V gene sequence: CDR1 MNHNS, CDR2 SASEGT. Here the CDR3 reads CASSSQGALATEAFF. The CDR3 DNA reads TGTGCCAGCAGCTCTCAGGGGGCGCTGGCCACTGAAGCTTTCTTT.

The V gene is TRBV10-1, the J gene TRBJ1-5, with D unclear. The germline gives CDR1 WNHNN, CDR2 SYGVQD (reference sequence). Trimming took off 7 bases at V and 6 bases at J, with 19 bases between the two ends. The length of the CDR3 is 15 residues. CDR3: CASTEPGPHFQPQHF. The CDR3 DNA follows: TGCGCCAGCACAGAGCCCGGCCCCCATTTTCAGCCCCAGCATTTT.

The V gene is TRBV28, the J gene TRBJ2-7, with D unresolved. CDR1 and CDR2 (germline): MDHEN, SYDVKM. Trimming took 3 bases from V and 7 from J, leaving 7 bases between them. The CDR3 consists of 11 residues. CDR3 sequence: CASSLDGEQYF. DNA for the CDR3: TGTGCCAGCAGTTTGGATGGGGAGCAGTACTTC.